The clone carrying this TCR beta chain was observed a few times. Its antigen is undetermined. Repertoires were generated with immunoSEQ multiplex PCR, while TCRdb's copy carries only in-frame clones and drops some. In the table there are roughly 82,000 clones, approximately 88% of which are singletons. These data come from a study of OX40 agonist ivuxolimab in advanced cancers. Study-level information: Patients' therapy was ivuxolimab, an antibody that acts as an agonist of OX40 (CD134). Study results and limitations: CD4+ and CD8+ blood T cells expanded clonally by week 6 at 0.1 to 3.0 mg/kg.

The CDR3 is 15 residues long. In germline, CDR1 is SGHRS, CDR2 YFSETQ. V lost 4 bases to trimming and J lost 3 bases, with 17 bases between them. Drawing of blood for sampling happened at baseline, at cycle 4 day 1, and at cycle 7 day 1. The sequence came from an adult with an advanced solid tumor such as melanoma, head and neck, liver or kidney cancer. The rearrangement uses TRBV5-1 and TRBJ2-7; TRBD1 might be the D (5 bases). This specimen was CD4+ or CD8+ T cells sorted from blood, taken in a trial of the OX40 agonist ivuxolimab. In DNA form, the CDR3 reads TGCGCCAGCAGCCCCGGACATGCAGTTAGCTACGAGCAGTACTTC. Protein product: CASSPGHAVSYEQYF.